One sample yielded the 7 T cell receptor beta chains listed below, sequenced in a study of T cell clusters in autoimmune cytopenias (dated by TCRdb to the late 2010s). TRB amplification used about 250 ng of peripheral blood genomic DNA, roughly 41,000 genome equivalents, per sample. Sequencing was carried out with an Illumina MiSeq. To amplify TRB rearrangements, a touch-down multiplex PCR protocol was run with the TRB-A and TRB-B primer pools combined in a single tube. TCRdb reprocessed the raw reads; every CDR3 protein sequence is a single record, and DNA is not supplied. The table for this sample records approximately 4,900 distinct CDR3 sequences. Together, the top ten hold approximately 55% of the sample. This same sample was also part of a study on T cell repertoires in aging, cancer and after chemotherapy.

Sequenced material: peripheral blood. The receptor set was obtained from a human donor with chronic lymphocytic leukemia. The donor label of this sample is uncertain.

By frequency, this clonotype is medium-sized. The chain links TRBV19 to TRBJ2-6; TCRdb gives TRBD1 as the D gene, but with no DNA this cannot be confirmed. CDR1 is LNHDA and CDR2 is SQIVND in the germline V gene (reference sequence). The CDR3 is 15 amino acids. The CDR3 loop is CASTRGQGSPNVLTF. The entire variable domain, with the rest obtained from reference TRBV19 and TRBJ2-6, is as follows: DGGITQSPKYLFRKEGQNVTLSCEQNLNHDAMYWYRQDPGQGLRLIYYSQIVNDFQKGDIAEGYSVSREKKESFPLTVTSAQKNPTAFYLCASTRGQGSPNVLTFGAGSRLTVL.

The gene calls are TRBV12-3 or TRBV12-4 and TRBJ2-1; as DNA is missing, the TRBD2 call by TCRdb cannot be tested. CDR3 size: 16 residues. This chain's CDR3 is CASSLLLAGVYNEQFF.

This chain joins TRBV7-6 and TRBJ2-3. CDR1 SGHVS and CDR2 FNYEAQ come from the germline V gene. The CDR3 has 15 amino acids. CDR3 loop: CASSLQNGGTDTQYF.

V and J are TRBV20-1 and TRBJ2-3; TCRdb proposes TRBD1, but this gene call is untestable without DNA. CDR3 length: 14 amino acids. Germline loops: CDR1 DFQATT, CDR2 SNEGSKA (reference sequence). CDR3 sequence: CSARKGQGTDTQYF.

CDR3 sequence reads: CASSWEGSSYNEQFF. The chain employs TRBV27 and TRBJ2-1; the TCRdb call, TRBD2, lacks DNA for checking. This CDR3 region has 15 residues. Germline V gives CDR1 MNHEY, CDR2 SMNVEV (reference sequence).

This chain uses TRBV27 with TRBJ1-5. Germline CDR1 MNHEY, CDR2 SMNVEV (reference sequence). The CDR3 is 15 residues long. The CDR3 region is CASSFEGYSNQPQHF.

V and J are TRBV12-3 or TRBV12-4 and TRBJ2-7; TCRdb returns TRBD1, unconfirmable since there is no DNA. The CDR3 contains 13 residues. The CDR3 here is CASSWTGGHEQYF.